Listed here are 30 T cell receptor beta chains from one sample, sequenced in a study of OX40 agonist ivuxolimab in advanced cancers. Some clones are missing from TCRdb's copy, which holds only in-frame ones; the method was immunoSEQ multiplex PCR. The data show some 17,000 clones, 85% to 90% seen once. The specimen was CD4+ or CD8+ T cells sorted from blood, collected in a trial of the OX40 agonist ivuxolimab. These receptors originate from an adult with an advanced solid tumor such as melanoma, head and neck, liver or kidney cancer.

This clone was detected only a few times. The rearrangement links TRBV6-4 to TRBJ2-2; a weak D match, TRBD2 (6 bases). Trimming pared 2 bases from V and 2 bases from J, leaving 6 bases between. The length of the CDR3 is 14 residues. Germline V gives CDR1 MRHNA, CDR2 SNTAGT. The DNA for the CDR3 is TGTGCCAGCAGTGACGGGACTAACACCGGGGAGCTGTTTTTT. This codes for CASSDGTNTGELFF.

This rearrangement joins TRBV11-3 to TRBJ2-7; the match to TRBD2 covers 10 bases. Unmatched junction bases numbered 5, after V lost 2 bases and J lost 4 bases. This CDR3 spans 15 amino acids. CDR1 is SGHNT and CDR2 is YENEEA in the germline V gene. The CDR3 coding sequence is TGTGCCAGCAGCTTACTAGCGGGGGAGACTTACGAGCAGTACTTC. This gives the protein CASSLLAGETYEQYF. Using reference TRBV11-3 and TRBJ2-7 for the parts outside the CDR3, the full variable domain is EAGVVQSPRYKIIEKKQPVAFWCNPISGHNTLYWYLQNLGQGPELLIRYENEEAVDDSQLPKDRFSAERLKGVDSTLKIQPAELGDSAVYLCASSLLAGETYEQYFGPGTRLTVT.

The V gene is TRBV30, the J gene TRBJ2-5; D is uncertain. The CDR3 has 15 amino acids. V gave up 0 bases and J gave up 2 bases, with 13 bases separating them. The V gene's germline CDR1 is GTSNPN and CDR2 SVGIG (reference sequence). The CDR3 loop is CAWSVFANPQETQYF. As DNA, the CDR3 is TGTGCCTGGAGTGTTTTCGCCAACCCACAAGAGACCCAGTACTTC.

The chain employs TRBV2 and TRBJ2-5, with 10 nucleotides matching TRBD1. Germline-derived CDR1 and CDR2 are SNHLY and FYNNEI. This CDR3 is 16 amino acids long. V shed 8 bases, J shed 1 base, and the junction held 10 bases outside the gene matches. CDR3 sequence reads: CASDGDRGRPQETQYF. As DNA, the CDR3 is TGTGCCAGCGATGGGGACAGGGGTCGTCCCCAAGAGACCCAGTACTTC.

The chain uses TRBV29-1 and TRBJ2-5; 11 positions match TRBD2. Germline V gene data show CDR1 as SQVTM and CDR2 as ANQGSEA. This CDR3 spans 13 amino acids. Trimming cost V 6 bases and J 3 bases; bases outside gene matches: 3. The chain's CDR3 is CSVELAGEETQYF. The DNA for the CDR3 is TGCAGCGTGGAACTAGCGGGAGAAGAGACCCAGTACTTC.

The V and J genes are TRBV5-1 and TRBJ2-5, with TRBD1 identical over 11 bases. Trimming cost V 2 bases and J 4 bases; bases outside gene matches: 10. CDR1 is SGHRS, CDR2 YFSETQ, per germline. The CDR3 contains 17 residues. The CDR3 DNA reads TGCGCCAGCAGCTTAAGAAAGGACAGGGGGCGAGGAGAGACCCAGTACTTC. Translated: CASSLRKDRGRGETQYF. Together with reference TRBV5-1 and TRBJ2-5, the CDR3 gives the full variable domain: KAGVTQTPRYLIKTRGQQVTLSCSPISGHRSVSWYQQTPGQGLQFLFEYFSETQRNKGNFPGRFSGRQFSNSRSEMNVSTLELGDSALYLCASSLRKDRGRGETQYFGPGTRLLVL.

This chain's CDR3 is CASSQDPPGPGTDTQYF. CDR3 bases: TGCGCCAGCAGCCAAGATCCGCCAGGACCCGGCACAGATACGCAGTATTTT. The V call is TRBV4-3, the J call TRBJ2-3; D gene unclear. The CDR3 totals 17 residues. Germline loops: CDR1 LGHNA, CDR2 YSLEER. The germline V and J ends were trimmed by 0 bases and 1 base, with 14 bases remaining between them.

V gene TRBV10-3 combines with J gene TRBJ2-2; 12 bases line up with TRBD2. CDR1 ENHRY and CDR2 SYGVKD come from the germline V gene. The CDR3 runs to 19 residues. Unmatched junction bases numbered 11, after V lost 0 bases and J lost 6 bases. CDR3 sequence reads: CAISESRLAGESLPGELFF. In nucleotides, the CDR3 is TGTGCCATCAGTGAGTCGAGACTAGCGGGGGAATCTTTACCCGGGGAGCTGTTTTTT.

In DNA, the CDR3 is TGTGCCAGCAGACGGGGGGCAGTTGACGAGCAGTACTTC. Encoded protein: CASRRGAVDEQYF. The chain is built from TRBV6-5 and TRBJ2-7; TRBD2 might be the D (7 bases). Germline V gene lookup returns CDR1 MNHEY and CDR2 SVGAGI. V was shortened by 6 bases and J by 5 bases, with 14 bases between the two germline ends. CDR3 length: 13 amino acids.

This clone was seen only once. The chain couples TRBV14 to TRBJ2-5; 7 positions match TRBD2. Germline V gives CDR1 SGHDN, CDR2 FVKESK. V lost 4 bases, J lost 1 base, and 9 bases stayed unmatched. The CDR3 length is 16 residues. The DNA of the CDR3 is TGTGCCAGCAGCCTCTTGGGAGGGTCGATCCAAGAGACCCAGTACTTC. As protein: CASSLLGGSIQETQYF.

This clone was picked up one time. This chain connects TRBV29-1 to TRBJ2-7; TRBD1 aligns across 9 bases. The CDR3 runs to 19 residues. The ends lost 0 bases at V and 6 bases at J; junction bases unmatched: 21. CDR1 SQVTM and CDR2 ANQGSEA come from the germline V gene. The CDR3 coding sequence is TGCAGCGTTGAAGATTGGGACAGGGTCGCTGCCGGAAAGCCAGGCGAGCAGTACTTC. It specifies CSVEDWDRVAAGKPGEQYF.

The chain combines TRBV5-8 with TRBJ2-3, with TRBD2 identical over 11 bases. This CDR3 region has 15 residues. From germline, CDR1 is SGHTS and CDR2 YDEGEE. Trimming at V came to 4 bases and at J to 1 base, leaving 2 bases not matched to a gene. The CDR3 reads CASSELAGGTDTQYF. DNA of the CDR3: TGTGCCAGCAGCGAACTAGCGGGGGGCACAGATACGCAGTATTTT.

The genes are TRBV27 and TRBJ2-1; no clear D. Deletions cut 2 bases from V and 6 bases from J, with 8 bases between. Germline V gene lookup returns CDR1 MNHEY and CDR2 SMNVEV (reference sequence). The CDR3 covers 13 residues. CDR3 in DNA: TGTGCCAGCAGTTTAATTGTAACCAATGAGCAGTTCTTC. Protein product: CASSLIVTNEQFF.

The rearrangement links TRBV6-5 to TRBJ2-7, with TRBD2 as a possible D gene (5 bases). The CDR3 totals 13 residues. Germline V gives CDR1 MNHEY, CDR2 SVGAGI. With 4 bases removed from V and 2 bases from J, the gap between germline ends came to 9 bases. DNA of the CDR3: TGTGCCAGCAGTTCCGGGAACCCCTACGAGCAGTACTTC. Protein sequence: CASSSGNPYEQYF.

This chain links TRBV4-1 with TRBJ2-7; 7 bases map to TRBD2. The junction had 13 bases not matched to a gene; V was cut back by 1 base and J by 7 bases. The CDR3 has 16 amino acids. Germline V gene data show CDR1 as MGHRA and CDR2 as YSYEKL. CDR3 coding DNA: TGCGCCAGCAGCCAAGCCGGTCCGGGACTACCGGTTGAGCAGTACTTC. This codes for CASSQAGPGLPVEQYF.

The V call is TRBV7-6, the J call TRBJ2-1; no clear D. CDR3 length: 12 residues. Trimming shortened V by 1 base and J by 6 bases, and 4 bases separated the two germline ends. Germline CDR1 SGHVS, CDR2 FNYEAQ. The DNA of the CDR3 is TGTGCCAGCAGCTTAGATCCCAATGAGCAGTTCTTC. Translated, it gives CASSLDPNEQFF.

The chain combines TRBV2 with TRBJ2-7; D gene uncertain. The germline V gene encodes CDR1 SNHLY and CDR2 FYNNEI. This CDR3 has 10 residues. V was clipped by 3 bases and J by 5 bases, with 2 bases between them. CDR3 in DNA: TGTGCCAGCAGTGACCACGAGCAGTACTTC. Translated, it gives CASSDHEQYF.

The chain recombines TRBV7-2 with TRBJ1-1; weak D call: TRBD1 (5 bases). The CDR3 is 15 amino acids. Germline values: CDR1 SGHTA, CDR2 FQGNSA. The V gene lost 0 bases and the J gene lost 0 bases, with 8 bases spanning the gap. The CDR3 nucleotides are TGTGCCAGCAGCTTAGCGGGACTTATGAACACTGAAGCTTTCTTT. It specifies CASSLAGLMNTEAFF.

The chain employs TRBV7-9 and TRBJ2-2; D is uncertain. CDR3 length equals 14 residues. Trimming took off 2 bases at V and 4 bases at J, with 8 bases between the two ends. CDR1 is SEHNR and CDR2 is FQNEAQ in the germline V gene (reference sequence). In DNA, the CDR3 is TGTGCCAGCAGCTTATTGGGCATCACCGGGGAGCTGTTTTTT. Translated, it gives CASSLLGITGELFF.

The chain couples TRBV30 to TRBJ1-2; D call uncertain. Germline V gene lookup returns CDR1 GTSNPN and CDR2 SVGIG (reference sequence). Trimming pared 4 bases from V and 4 bases from J, leaving 7 bases between. The CDR3 sequence is 11 residues long. The CDR3 region is CAWTPGYGYTF. The CDR3 region has the DNA TGTGCCTGGACTCCTGGCTATGGCTACACCTTC.

The chain recombines TRBV6-5 with TRBJ2-1; D remains unclear. V lost 2 bases and J 5 bases, leaving 1 base between the germline ends. Germline V gene data show CDR1 as MNHEY and CDR2 as SVGAGI. The CDR3 totals 11 residues. CDR3 sequence: CASSYNNEQFF. The CDR3, as DNA: TGTGCCAGCAGTTACAACAATGAGCAGTTCTTC.

V is TRBV7-3 and J is TRBJ2-2; possibly TRBD1 or TRBD2 for D (5 bases each). There are 14 residues in the CDR3. The V end lost 2 bases, the J end lost 1 base, and 5 bases lay between the germline ends. The germline V gene encodes CDR1 SGHTA and CDR2 FQGTGA. Here the CDR3 reads CASSLGGNTGELFF. CDR3 coding DNA: TGTGCCAGCAGCTTAGGGGGGAACACCGGGGAGCTGTTTTTT.

The CDR3 spells CTSSQVSDKREYGYTF. CDR3 nucleotide sequence: TGCACCAGCAGCCAAGTTTCGGACAAGAGAGAGTATGGCTACACCTTC. This chain links TRBV1 with TRBJ1-2; no DNA check was done on the table's D call, TRBD1. TRBV1 is deemed a pseudogene. CDR3 length: 16 amino acids.

Note on this clone: Other DNA sequences of this sample code for an identical CDR3. The chain is built from TRBV9 and TRBJ2-3, with TRBD2 identical over 9 bases. With 7 bases clipped from V and 5 bases from J, the junction kept 11 bases outside the gene matches. The CDR3 consists of 15 residues. Germline-derived CDR1 and CDR2 are SGDLS and YYNGEE. The CDR3 spells CASGGAGGPGDTQYF. The CDR3 bases are TGTGCCAGCGGCGGCGCGGGGGGGCCAGGAGATACGCAGTATTTT.

The V call is TRBV4-1, the J call TRBJ1-2; the D gene is possibly TRBD1 (6 bases). V dropped 0 bases and J dropped 4 bases, with 15 bases sitting between them. The CDR3 consists of 16 residues. In germline, CDR1 is MGHRA, CDR2 YSYEKL. CDR3 in DNA: TGCGCCAGCAGCCAAGATATTGGAGGACAGAGCTATGGCTACACCTTC. Amino acid sequence: CASSQDIGGQSYGYTF.

This chain uses TRBV4-3 with TRBJ2-7; tentatively, D is TRBD1 (6 bases). The CDR3 spans 15 residues. From germline, CDR1 is LGHNA and CDR2 YSLEER. V lost 1 base, J lost 0 bases, and 10 bases lay in between. This chain's CDR3 is CASSQVTGSSYEQYF. DNA of the CDR3: TGCGCCAGCAGCCAAGTTACAGGGAGCTCCTACGAGCAGTACTTC.

The rearrangement joins TRBV5-1 to TRBJ1-2; D remains unclear. V was cut by 2 bases and J by 6 bases, with 8 bases left in between. The germline gives CDR1 SGHRS, CDR2 YFSETQ. CDR3 length equals 12 residues. The CDR3 coding sequence is TGCGCCAGCAGCTTTCACAGCCATGGCTACACCTTC. This gives the protein CASSFHSHGYTF.

This chain links TRBV29-1 with TRBJ1-2, with a tentative D call TRBD1 (6 bases). Trimming removed 6 bases from V and 3 bases from J, with 14 bases in between. CDR1 is SQVTM and CDR2 is ANQGSEA in the germline V gene. CDR3 size: 13 residues. The DNA of the CDR3 is TGCAGCGTGAGGTCAGGGGAAGACTATGGCTACACCTTC. Its protein is CSVRSGEDYGYTF.

The rearrangement uses TRBV9 and TRBJ1-5, with unresolved D. Germline CDR1 reads SGDLS; CDR2 reads YYNGEE. This CDR3 has 14 residues. V lost 0 bases and J lost 7, with 11 bases in between. The CDR3 reads CASSVAGLGQPQHF. CDR3 in DNA: TGTGCCAGCAGCGTAGCGGGCCTGGGGCAGCCCCAGCATTTT.

V gene TRBV2 combines with J gene TRBJ1-1; TRBD1 aligns across 8 bases. Germline CDR1 and CDR2: SNHLY and FYNNEI. With 1 base clipped from V and 1 base from J, the junction kept 5 bases outside the gene matches. This CDR3 comprises 16 residues. This CDR3 reads CASSEGPGGRNTEAFF. CDR3 DNA: TGTGCCAGCAGTGAAGGGCCAGGGGGCAGGAACACTGAAGCTTTCTTT.